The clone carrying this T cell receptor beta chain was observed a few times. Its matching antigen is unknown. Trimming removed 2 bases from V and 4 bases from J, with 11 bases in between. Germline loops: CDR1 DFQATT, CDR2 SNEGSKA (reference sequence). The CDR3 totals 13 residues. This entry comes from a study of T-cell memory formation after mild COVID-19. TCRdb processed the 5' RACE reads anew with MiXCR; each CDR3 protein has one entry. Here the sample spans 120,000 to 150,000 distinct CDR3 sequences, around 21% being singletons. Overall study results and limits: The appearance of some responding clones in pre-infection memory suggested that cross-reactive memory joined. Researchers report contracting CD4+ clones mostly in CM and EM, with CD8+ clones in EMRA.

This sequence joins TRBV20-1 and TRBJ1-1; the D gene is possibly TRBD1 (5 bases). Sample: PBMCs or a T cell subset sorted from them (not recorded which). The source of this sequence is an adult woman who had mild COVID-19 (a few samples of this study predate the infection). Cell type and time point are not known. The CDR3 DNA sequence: TGCAGTGCTAGATCCTCAGGGTCCACTGAAGCTTTCTTT. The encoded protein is CSARSSGSTEAFF.